This T cell receptor beta chain was sequenced in a study of tumor-infiltrating lymphocytes in primary liver carcinoma. Reverse transcription of about 0.5 ug total RNA with a constant-region primer produced TCR beta cDNA. Generation of the TCR beta libraries relied on three nested multiplex PCR rounds using slightly modified ARM-PCR. PCR rounds one and two used TRBV1-TRBV30 forward primers with a C-beta reverse primer for roughly 9 cycles each. Each CDR3 protein gets one entry after TCRdb re-called the multiplex PCR reads with MiXCR. The data show 320,000 or so distinct CDR3 sequences, 55% to 65% seen once. This clonotype was counted once. The junction departs from germline at one end; a sequencing error may be responsible. Per germline, CDR1 SGHAT and CDR2 FQDESV (reference sequence). This CDR3 spans 16 amino acids. The source of the blood RNA was unsorted whole blood, and germline DNA was extracted as well.

Sequencing used peripheral blood. The gene calls are TRBV11-1 and TRBJ2-3; D assignment may be TRBD1 or TRBD2 (5 bases each). The receptor was isolated from a man aged 40-50 years with primary liver carcinoma and hepatitis B virus infection. CDR3 nucleotides: TGTGCCAGCAGTCCCCGGGACCCGCTCCCCACAGATACGCACTATTTT. It yields the protein CASSPRDPLPTDTHYF.